The 16 T cell receptor beta chains given below trace back to one sample, sequenced in a study of T cell repertoires in cytomegalovirus infection. TCRdb reanalysed the reads using MiXCR and keeps one entry per CDR3 protein. The data show approximately 910,000 distinct CDR3 sequences, with 25% to 40% seen just once and roughly 13% held by the top ten. These receptors' antigens are unknown. The sequenced sample was cultured CD8+ T cells from PBMCs, obtained from culture after CMV antigen stimulation. Source of these receptors: a human donor in good health (CMV status not recorded). Some clones in this sample may be carry-over from other donors' samples.

The rearrangement joins TRBV7-9 to TRBJ1-1; TRBD1 agrees at 9 bases. The CDR3 loop spans 13 amino acids. Germline assignment: CDR1 SEHNR and CDR2 FQNEAQ (reference sequence). V lost 6 bases to trimming and J lost 5 bases; unmatched junction nucleotides: 4. The CDR3 reads CASRSDRGTEAFF. In DNA form, the CDR3 reads TGTGCCAGCAGGTCGGACAGGGGAACTGAAGCTTTCTTT.

The genes are TRBV7-9 and TRBJ2-5; 7 nucleotides align to TRBD1. From germline, CDR1 is SEHNR and CDR2 FQNEAQ (reference sequence). The CDR3 has 13 residues. J gave up 1 base and V 7 bases, and 3 bases lay outside the gene matches. The CDR3 DNA is TGTGCCAGCAAGAGGGGGCTCCAAGAGACCCAGTACTTC. Translating it yields CASKRGLQETQYF.

V and J are TRBV20-1 and TRBJ2-1, with TRBD1 matching 11 bases. Germline CDR1 and CDR2: DFQATT and SNEGSKA (reference sequence). Germline trimming cut 4 bases from V and 5 bases from J; bases unmatched to any gene: 13. This CDR3 has 17 amino acids. CDR3 amino acids: CSAKGSGQGAADNEQFF. CDR3 nucleotides: TGCAGTGCTAAAGGGTCCGGACAGGGGGCGGCGGACAATGAGCAGTTCTTC.

This clonotype was picked up many times. This chain uses TRBV12-3 or TRBV12-4 with TRBJ1-1; 7 bases align to TRBD1. V gave up 10 bases and J gave up 5 bases; unmatched junction bases: 10. The CDR3 runs to 13 residues. The CDR3 coding sequence is TGTGCCAACCGTAAGGGGGCAATGACTGAAGCTTTCTTT. This gives the protein CANRKGAMTEAFF.

In this sample, this clonotype turned up once. The rearrangement joins TRBV4-3 to TRBJ1-2, with D possibly matching TRBD1 (5 bases). Germline V gene sequence: CDR1 LGHNA, CDR2 YSLEER. The CDR3 is 16 amino acids. The ends were cut back, 0 bases at V and 4 bases at J, with 15 bases in the middle. CDR3 nucleotides: TGCGCCAGCAGCCAAGATTCATCGGGGGGAGGCTATGGCTACACCTTC. Translation gives CASSQDSSGGGYGYTF.

V usage is TRBV5-1 and J usage is TRBJ1-1, with D uncertain. The CDR3 is made up of 17 amino acids. The V and J ends lost 0 bases and 4 bases respectively, with 19 bases between them. Germline V lookup: CDR1 SGHRS, CDR2 YFSETQ. The CDR3 here is CASSLEGSGYGGTEAFF. DNA of the CDR3: TGCGCCAGCAGCTTGGAAGGTTCGGGGTATGGTGGCACTGAAGCTTTCTTT.

CDR3 DNA sequence: TGTGCCAGCAGCTTAGGGACAGGAAACATTCAGTACTTC. Amino acids: CASSLGTGNIQYF. The genes are TRBV7-8 and TRBJ2-4; 7 bases fit TRBD1. From germline, CDR1 is SGHVS and CDR2 FQNEAQ. V was clipped by 1 base and J by 6 bases; unmatched bases: 0. This CDR3 has 13 residues.

This clonotype was seen only a few times. This rearrangement joins TRBV6-1 to TRBJ2-7, with D tentatively TRBD1 (5 bases). V was clipped by 3 bases and J by 1 base, with 13 bases between them. Germline CDR1 reads MNHNS; CDR2 reads SASEGT. The CDR3 length is 15 residues. The CDR3 bases are TGTGCCAGCAGTGAGGAGACAGTGGGTTCCTACGAGCAGTACTTC. This sequence encodes CASSEETVGSYEQYF.

This clonotype appeared many times. The chain recombines TRBV7-9 with TRBJ1-1; no firm D call. The V gene lost 6 bases and the J gene lost 4 bases, with 12 bases spanning the gap. Germline assignment: CDR1 SEHNR and CDR2 FQNEAQ (reference sequence). There are 13 residues in the CDR3. The CDR3: CASSTPWGTEAFF. The CDR3 bases are TGTGCCAGCAGTACGCCCTGGGGCACTGAAGCTTTCTTT. Full variable domain (rest looked up from reference TRBV7-9 and TRBJ1-1): DTGVSQNPRHKITKRGQNVTFRCDPISEHNRLYWYRQTLGQGPEFLTYFQNEAQLEKSRLLSDRFSAERPKGSFSTLEIQRTEQGDSAMYLCASSTPWGTEAFFGQGTRLTVV.

This sequence joins TRBV25-1 and TRBJ1-1; D might be TRBD1 (5 bases). The CDR3 is 11 amino acids. Germline V gives CDR1 MGHDK, CDR2 SYGVNS. The V end lost 10 bases, the J end lost 4 bases, and 10 bases lay between the germline ends. The DNA for the CDR3 is TGTGCCACTCAGCAGGGCACTGAAGCTTTCTTT. Encoded protein: CATQQGTEAFF.

The chain combines TRBV3-1 with TRBJ2-6; D is undetermined. The germline V gene has CDR1 LGHDT and CDR2 YNNKEL (reference sequence). Trimming stripped 3 bases from V and 0 bases from J, with 12 bases between. The CDR3 is 17 residues long. The CDR3 bases are TGTGCCAGCAGCCATCCTGGTCGCATCTCTGGGGCCAACGTCCTGACTTTC. Protein sequence: CASSHPGRISGANVLTF.

The V call is TRBV2, the J call TRBJ1-2; D call uncertain. The CDR3 length is 12 residues. V was shortened by 6 bases and J by 3 bases, with 8 bases between the two germline ends. CDR1 is SNHLY, CDR2 FYNNEI, per germline. CDR3 coding DNA: TGTGCCAGCAGGGGCAGTTACTATGGCTACACCTTC. Amino acids: CASRGSYYGYTF.

This chain uses TRBV4-2 with TRBJ1-1; maybe TRBD1 (5 bases). The germline gives CDR1 LGHNA, CDR2 YNFKEQ. CDR3 size: 13 residues. V was shortened by 1 base and J by 10 bases, with 13 bases between the two germline ends. The CDR3 is CASSQGGTSGAFF. In nucleotides, the CDR3 is TGTGCCAGCAGCCAAGGGGGGACCTCGGGAGCTTTCTTT.

The V call is TRBV20-1, the J call TRBJ1-2, with D tentatively TRBD1 (5 bases). The CDR3 has 13 residues. The germline gives CDR1 DFQATT, CDR2 SNEGSKA (reference sequence). The ends were cut back, 0 bases at V and 7 bases at J, with 12 bases in the middle. The CDR3 region is CSARDTARGGYTF. The CDR3 DNA is TGCAGTGCTAGAGATACTGCGAGGGGTGGCTACACCTTC.

This sequence joins TRBV7-3 and TRBJ1-6; D is perhaps TRBD1 (6 bases). CDR1 SGHTA and CDR2 FQGTGA come from the germline V gene. This CDR3 contains 16 residues. Between the trimmed V and J ends, which lost 2 bases and 10 bases, there was a span of 18 bases. CDR3 in amino acids: CASSLLAGDRGSPLHF. Written as DNA, the CDR3 is TGTGCCAGCAGCTTACTGGCAGGGGATAGAGGGTCACCCCTCCACTTT.

This chain connects TRBV12-5 to TRBJ2-2; 8 nucleotides line up with TRBD2. This CDR3 contains 15 residues. J was trimmed by 2 bases and V by 7 bases; bases with no gene match: 6. The germline gives CDR1 LGHNT, CDR2 FRNRAP. The CDR3 loop is CASALGGGNTGELFF. The DNA for the CDR3 is TGTGCTAGTGCCCTCGGGGGGGGAAACACCGGGGAGCTGTTTTTT.